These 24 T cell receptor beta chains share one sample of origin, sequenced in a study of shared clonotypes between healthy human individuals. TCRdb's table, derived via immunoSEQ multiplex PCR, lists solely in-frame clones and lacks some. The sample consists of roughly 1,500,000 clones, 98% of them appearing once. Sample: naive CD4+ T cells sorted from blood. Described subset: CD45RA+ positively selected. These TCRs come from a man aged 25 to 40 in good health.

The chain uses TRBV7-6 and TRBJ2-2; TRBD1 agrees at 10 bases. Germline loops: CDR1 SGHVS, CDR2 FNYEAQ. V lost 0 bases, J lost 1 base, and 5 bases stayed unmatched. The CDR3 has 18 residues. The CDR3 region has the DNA TGTGCCAGCAGCTTAGCGCAGACAGGGGGCTTGAACACCGGGGAGCTGTTTTTT. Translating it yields CASSLAQTGGLNTGELFF.

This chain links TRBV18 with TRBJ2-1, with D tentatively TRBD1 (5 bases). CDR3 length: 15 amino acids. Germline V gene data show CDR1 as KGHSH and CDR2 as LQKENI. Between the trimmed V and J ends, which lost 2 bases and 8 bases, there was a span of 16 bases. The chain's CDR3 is CASSPLRGVKDEQFF. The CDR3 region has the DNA TGTGCCAGCTCACCATTAAGGGGCGTTAAGGATGAGCAGTTCTTC.

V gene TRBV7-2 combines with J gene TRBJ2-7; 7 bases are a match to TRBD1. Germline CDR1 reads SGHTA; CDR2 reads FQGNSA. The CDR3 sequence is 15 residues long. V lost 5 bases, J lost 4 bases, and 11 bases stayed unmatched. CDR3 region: CASSEGQQKHYEQYF. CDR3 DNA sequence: TGTGCCAGCAGCGAGGGACAGCAGAAACATTACGAGCAGTACTTC.

The DNA of the CDR3 is TGTGCCAGCAGCCCCGGAAGGCACTACGAGCAGTACTTC. This encodes CASSPGRHYEQYF. The chain couples TRBV5-6 to TRBJ2-7; D unclear. Germline V lookup: CDR1 SGHDT, CDR2 YYEEEE. CDR3 length: 13 residues. The germline V and J ends were trimmed by 4 bases and 3 bases, with 11 bases remaining between them.

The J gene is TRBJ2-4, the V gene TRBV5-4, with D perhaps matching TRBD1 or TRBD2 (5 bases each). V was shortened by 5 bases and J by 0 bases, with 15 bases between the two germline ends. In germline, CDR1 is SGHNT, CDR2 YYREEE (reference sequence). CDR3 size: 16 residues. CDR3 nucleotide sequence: TGTGCCAGCAGTTTTCCCGGGACGCAAGCCAAAAACATTCAGTACTTC. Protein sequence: CASSFPGTQAKNIQYF.

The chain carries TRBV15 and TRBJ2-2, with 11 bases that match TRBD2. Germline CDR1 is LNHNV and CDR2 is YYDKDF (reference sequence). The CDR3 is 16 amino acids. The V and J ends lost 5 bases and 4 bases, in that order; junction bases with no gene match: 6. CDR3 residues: CATSVPLAGGTGELFF. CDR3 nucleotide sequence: TGTGCCACCAGCGTTCCTCTAGCGGGAGGCACCGGGGAGCTGTTTTTT.

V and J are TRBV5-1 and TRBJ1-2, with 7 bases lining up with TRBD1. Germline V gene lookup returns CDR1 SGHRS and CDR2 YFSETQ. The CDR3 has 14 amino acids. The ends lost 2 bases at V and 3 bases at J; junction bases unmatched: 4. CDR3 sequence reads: CASSFTGVDYGYTF. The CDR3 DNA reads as TGCGCCAGCAGCTTTACAGGGGTCGACTATGGCTACACCTTC.

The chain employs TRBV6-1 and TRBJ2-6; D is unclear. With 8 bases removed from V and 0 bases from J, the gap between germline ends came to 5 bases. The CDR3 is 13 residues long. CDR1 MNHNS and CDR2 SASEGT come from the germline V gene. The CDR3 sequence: CASSYSGANVLTF. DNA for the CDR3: TGTGCCAGCTCGTACTCTGGGGCCAACGTCCTGACTTTC.

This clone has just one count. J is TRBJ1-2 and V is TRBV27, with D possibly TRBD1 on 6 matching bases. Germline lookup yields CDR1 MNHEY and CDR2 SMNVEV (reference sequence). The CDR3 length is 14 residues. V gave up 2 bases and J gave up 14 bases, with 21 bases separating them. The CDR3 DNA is TGTGCCAGCAGTTTAGGGACGTGGGGGGCCCAAGAGACCTTC. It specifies CASSLGTWGAQETF.

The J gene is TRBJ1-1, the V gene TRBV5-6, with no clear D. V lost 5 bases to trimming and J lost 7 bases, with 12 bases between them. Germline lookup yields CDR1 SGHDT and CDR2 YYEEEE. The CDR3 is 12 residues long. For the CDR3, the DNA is TGTGCCAGCAGTAGGCAGTACTATGAAGCTTTCTTT. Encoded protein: CASSRQYYEAFF.

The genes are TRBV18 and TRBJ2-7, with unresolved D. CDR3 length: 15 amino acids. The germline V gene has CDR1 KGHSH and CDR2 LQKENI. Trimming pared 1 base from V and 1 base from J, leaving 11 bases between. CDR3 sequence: CASSPQGFRSYEQYF. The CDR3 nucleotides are TGTGCCAGCTCACCACAGGGCTTTAGATCCTACGAGCAGTACTTC.

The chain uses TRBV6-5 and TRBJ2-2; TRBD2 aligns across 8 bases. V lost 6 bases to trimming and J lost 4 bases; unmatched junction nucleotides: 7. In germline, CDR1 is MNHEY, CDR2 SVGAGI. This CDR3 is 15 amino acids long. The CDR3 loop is CASSKREPLTGELFF. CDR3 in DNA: TGTGCCAGCAGCAAGCGGGAGCCCCTCACCGGGGAGCTGTTTTTT.

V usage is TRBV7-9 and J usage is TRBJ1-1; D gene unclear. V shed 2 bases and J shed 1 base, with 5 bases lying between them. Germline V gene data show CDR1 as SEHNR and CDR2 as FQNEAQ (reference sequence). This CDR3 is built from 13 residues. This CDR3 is CASSLRQNTEAFF. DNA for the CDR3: TGTGCCAGCAGCTTACGACAGAACACTGAAGCTTTCTTT.

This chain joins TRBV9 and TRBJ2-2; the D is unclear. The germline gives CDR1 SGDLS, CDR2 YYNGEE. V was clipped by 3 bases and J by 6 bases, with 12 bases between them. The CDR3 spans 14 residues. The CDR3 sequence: CASSGLADAGELFF. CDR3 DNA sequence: TGTGCCAGCAGCGGGTTAGCAGACGCCGGGGAGCTGTTTTTT.

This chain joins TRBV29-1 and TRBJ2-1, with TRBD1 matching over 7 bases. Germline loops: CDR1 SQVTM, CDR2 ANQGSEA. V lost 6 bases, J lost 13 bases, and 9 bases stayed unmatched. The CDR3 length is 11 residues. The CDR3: CSVRDSGYQFF. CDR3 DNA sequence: TGCAGCGTCCGGGACAGCGGTTACCAGTTCTTC.

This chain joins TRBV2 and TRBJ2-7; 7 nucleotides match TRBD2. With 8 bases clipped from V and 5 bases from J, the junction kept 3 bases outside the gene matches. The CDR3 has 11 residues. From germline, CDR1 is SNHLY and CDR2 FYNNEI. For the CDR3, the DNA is TGTGCCAGCGGGAGGGGTAACGAGCAGTACTTC. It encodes CASGRGNEQYF.

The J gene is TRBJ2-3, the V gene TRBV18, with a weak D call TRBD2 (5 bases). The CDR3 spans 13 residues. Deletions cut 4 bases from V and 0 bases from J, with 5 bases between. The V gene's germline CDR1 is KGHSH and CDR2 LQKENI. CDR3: CASSQRSTDTQYF. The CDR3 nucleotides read TGTGCCAGCTCACAGCGGAGCACAGATACGCAGTATTTT.

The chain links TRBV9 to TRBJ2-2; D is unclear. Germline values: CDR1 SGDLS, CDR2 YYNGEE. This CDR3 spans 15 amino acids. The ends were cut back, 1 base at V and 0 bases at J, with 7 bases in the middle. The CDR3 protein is CASSVQPANTGELFF. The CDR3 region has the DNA TGTGCCAGCAGCGTACAACCTGCGAACACCGGGGAGCTGTTTTTT.

The CDR3 nucleotides read TGTGCCAGCAGTTACCAGGTATCCTACGAGCAGTACTTC. Translation gives CASSYQVSYEQYF. This sequence joins TRBV6-5 and TRBJ2-7; D gene unclear. The CDR3 is 13 residues long. Between the trimmed V and J ends, which lost 2 bases and 1 base, there was a span of 6 bases. Germline V gene lookup returns CDR1 MNHEY and CDR2 SVGAGI.

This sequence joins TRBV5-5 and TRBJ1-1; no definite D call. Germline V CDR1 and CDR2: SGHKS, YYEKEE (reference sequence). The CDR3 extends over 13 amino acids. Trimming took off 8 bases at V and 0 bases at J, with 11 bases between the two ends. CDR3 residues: CASGEPLNTEAFF. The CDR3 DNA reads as TGTGCCAGTGGAGAACCTCTGAACACTGAAGCTTTCTTT.

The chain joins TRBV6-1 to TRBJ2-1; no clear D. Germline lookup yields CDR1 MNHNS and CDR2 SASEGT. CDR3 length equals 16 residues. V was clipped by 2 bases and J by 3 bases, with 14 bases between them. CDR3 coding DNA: TGTGCCAGCAGTGAATCACCCGTTGGGCTCTACAATGAGCAGTTCTTC. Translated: CASSESPVGLYNEQFF.

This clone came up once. Here the CDR3 DNA reads TGTGCCAGTAGACCGGGACCGCCAGGCCAAGCCAAAAACATTCAGTACTTC. Translated: CASRPGPPGQAKNIQYF. The rearrangement links TRBV19 to TRBJ2-4, with D possibly called TRBD1 or TRBD2 (5 bases each). Germline loops: CDR1 LNHDA, CDR2 SQIVND (reference sequence). CDR3 length: 17 residues. The V and J ends lost 6 bases and 0 bases respectively, with 18 bases between them.

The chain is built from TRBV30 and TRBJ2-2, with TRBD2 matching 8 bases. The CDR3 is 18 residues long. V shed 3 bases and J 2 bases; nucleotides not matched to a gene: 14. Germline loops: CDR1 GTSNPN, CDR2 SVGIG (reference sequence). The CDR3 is CAWSAGHIAGRNTGELFF. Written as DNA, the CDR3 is TGTGCCTGGAGCGCCGGACACATAGCGGGACGTAACACCGGGGAGCTGTTTTTT.

In DNA, the CDR3 is TGCGCCAGCAGCTTGGGGCCGGGGCGCACAGATACGCAGTATTTT. This codes for CASSLGPGRTDTQYF. This chain uses TRBV5-1 with TRBJ2-3, with D perhaps matching TRBD1 or TRBD2 (5 bases each). Germline assignment: CDR1 SGHRS and CDR2 YFSETQ. The CDR3 runs to 15 residues. V dropped 0 bases and J dropped 1 base, with 9 bases sitting between them.